The 27 T cell receptor beta chains in this list originate from one sample, sequenced in a study of cytomegalovirus exposure and HLA in healthy donors. The PCR employed 60 Vbeta primers together with 13 Jbeta primers. The method was immunoSEQ multiplex PCR; TCRdb's version includes in-frame clones alone and lacks a portion of them. The sample shows more than 95,000 clones, over 70% of them seen only once. Sequenced sample: PBMCs. The origin of the receptors is a male donor in good health and CMV-seronegative.

V gene TRBV7-8 combines with J gene TRBJ2-7; 8 nucleotides align to TRBD2. The CDR3 totals 14 residues. Germline V gene lookup returns CDR1 SGHVS and CDR2 FQNEAQ. The J segment lost 6 bases and the V segment lost 4 bases, leaving 8 bases of the junction unmatched. CDR3 in amino acids: CASSSLAATCEQYF. Here the CDR3 DNA reads TGTGCCAGCAGCTCACTAGCGGCCACCTGCGAGCAGTACTTC.

V is TRBV7-2 and J is TRBJ2-2; TRBD2 agrees at 10 bases. Trimming cost V 4 bases and J 0 bases; bases outside gene matches: 11. The CDR3 length is 19 residues. The V gene's germline CDR1 is SGHTA and CDR2 FQGNSA. In DNA, the CDR3 is TGTGCCAGCAGCTCCTCGGGACTAGCGTATATAGCGAACACCGGGGAGCTGTTTTTT. Translation: CASSSSGLAYIANTGELFF.

The V gene is TRBV7-6, the J gene TRBJ1-5; the D is unclear. This CDR3 comprises 16 residues. V was clipped by 1 base and J by 6 bases, with 16 bases between them. Germline CDR1 and CDR2: SGHVS and FNYEAQ. The CDR3 bases are TGTGCCAGCAGCTTAGGTAACAAAGGCGCGGGTCAGCCCCAGCATTTT. Translated: CASSLGNKGAGQPQHF. The variable domain in full, completed from reference TRBV7-6 and TRBJ1-5, reads GAGVSQSPRYKVTKRGQDVALRCDPISGHVSLYWYRQALGQGPEFLTYFNYEAQQDKSGLPNDRFSAERPEGSISTLTIQRTEQRDSAMYRCASSLGNKGAGQPQHFGDGTRLSIL.

The V gene is TRBV19, the J gene TRBJ1-4; 7 positions agree with TRBD1. Unmatched junction bases numbered 3, after V lost 5 bases and J lost 0 bases. Germline V gene lookup returns CDR1 LNHDA and CDR2 SQIVND (reference sequence). This CDR3 has 15 amino acids. For the CDR3, the DNA is TGTGCCAGTAGTCGAACAGGGGCAACTAATGAAAAACTGTTTTTT. This translates into CASSRTGATNEKLFF.

The rearrangement joins TRBV27 to TRBJ1-4; D ambiguous. Trimming removed 4 bases at V and 10 bases at J, with 16 bases between. Germline V gives CDR1 MNHEY, CDR2 SMNVEV (reference sequence). This CDR3 is 14 amino acids long. The CDR3 DNA reads TGTGCCAGCAGTTCGACCGCTCTCCGGGGAAAACTGTTTTTT. This codes for CASSSTALRGKLFF.

The chain is built from TRBV11-3 and TRBJ1-5; TRBD1 is a possible D gene (5 bases). Germline V gene sequence: CDR1 SGHNT, CDR2 YENEEA. This CDR3 region has 11 residues. Trimming stripped 2 bases from V and 11 bases from J, with 7 bases between. As DNA, the CDR3 is TGTGCCAGCAGCTTATGCAGGGCCCAGCATTTT. Its protein is CASSLCRAQHF.

This chain uses TRBV27 with TRBJ1-2; a possible D gene is TRBD1 (6 bases). This CDR3 has 15 amino acids. With 3 bases removed from V and 6 bases from J, the gap between germline ends came to 17 bases. Germline loops: CDR1 MNHEY, CDR2 SMNVEV (reference sequence). The CDR3 spells CASSLTDSRDNGYTF. In nucleotides, the CDR3 is TGTGCCAGCAGTTTGACGGACAGCAGGGATAATGGCTACACCTTC.

The V gene is TRBV28, the J gene TRBJ2-3; TRBD2 agrees at 7 bases. CDR3 length: 15 amino acids. Germline CDR1 MDHEN, CDR2 SYDVKM. Trimming removed 6 bases from V and 1 base from J; junction bases left unmatched: 7. The CDR3 DNA is TGTGCCAGCAGCCTTGGCGGGAGCGGCACAGATACGCAGTATTTT. It codes for CASSLGGSGTDTQYF. Variable domain in full (rest from reference TRBV28 and TRBJ2-3): DVKVTQSSRYLVKRTGEKVFLECVQDMDHENMFWYRQDPGLGLRLIYFSYDVKMKEKGDIPEGYSVSREKKERFSLILESASTNQTSMYLCASSLGGSGTDTQYFGPGTRLTVL.

The genes are TRBV9 and TRBJ1-5; D possibly corresponds to TRBD1 (6 bases). V gave up 3 bases and J gave up 7 bases, with 17 bases separating them. This CDR3 is built from 15 residues. Germline V gene sequence: CDR1 SGDLS, CDR2 YYNGEE. The chain's CDR3 is CASSEGQWVGQPQHF. DNA of the CDR3: TGTGCCAGCAGCGAGGGACAATGGGTTGGGCAGCCCCAGCATTTT.

The chain uses TRBV27 and TRBJ2-1, with D maybe TRBD1 (7 bases). The CDR3 totals 16 residues. Germline CDR1 and CDR2: MNHEY and SMNVEV (reference sequence). V was pared by 4 bases and J by 3 bases, with 16 bases between. CDR3 sequence: CASSSSRGVVYNEQFF. The CDR3 nucleotides are TGTGCCAGCAGTTCCTCCAGGGGGGTGGTCTACAATGAGCAGTTCTTC.

This sequence joins TRBV28 and TRBJ2-3; the match to TRBD2 covers 7 bases. CDR1 MDHEN and CDR2 SYDVKM come from the germline V gene. CDR3 length: 15 amino acids. V dropped 7 bases and J dropped 2; count of bases not matched to a gene: 9. The CDR3 protein is CASKGRTRNTDTQYF. The CDR3 DNA sequence: TGTGCCAGCAAAGGCCGGACTAGAAACACAGATACGCAGTATTTT.

Of note for this clone: Additional DNA sequences in this sample encode the identical CDR3. The chain links TRBV28 to TRBJ2-7; TRBD1 matches at 7 bases. CDR1 is MDHEN, CDR2 SYDVKM, per germline. V was pared by 3 bases and J by 4 bases, with 3 bases of the junction left unmatched. The CDR3 has 13 residues. The CDR3 DNA reads as TGTGCCAGCAGTTTGGGACAGACGTACGAGCAGTACTTC. This translates into CASSLGQTYEQYF.

This clone has only a few counts. This chain joins TRBV10-3 and TRBJ2-3, with D possibly matching TRBD2 (5 bases). Germline V lookup: CDR1 ENHRY, CDR2 SYGVKD. The ends were cut back, 3 bases at V and 11 bases at J, with 15 bases in the middle. This CDR3 is 13 amino acids long. The CDR3 loop is CAISEASTGKQYF. CDR3 DNA sequence: TGTGCCATCAGTGAAGCATCAACCGGGAAGCAGTATTTT.

The sample holds a few counts of this clone. This chain uses TRBV6-6 with TRBJ2-3; no reliable D call. The V gene lost 0 bases and the J gene lost 4 bases, with 11 bases spanning the gap. CDR3 length equals 15 residues. The germline gives CDR1 MNHNY, CDR2 SVGAGI (reference sequence). The CDR3 loop reads CASSYSKQNSDTQYF. The CDR3 bases are TGTGCCAGCAGTTACTCGAAACAGAATTCAGATACGCAGTATTTT.

The genes are TRBV6-1 and TRBJ1-1; TRBD1 matches 7 bases. The J segment lost 9 bases and the V segment lost 6 bases, leaving 13 bases of the junction unmatched. CDR1 is MNHNS and CDR2 is SASEGT in the germline V gene. This CDR3 comprises 14 residues. The DNA for the CDR3 is TGTGCCAGCAGCGAGAGACAGGGTAGTGTGAAAGCTTTCTTT. This codes for CASSERQGSVKAFF.

The rearrangement joins TRBV12-5 to TRBJ1-5; the D gene is possibly TRBD1 (5 bases). The germline V and J ends were trimmed by 3 bases and 2 bases, with 11 bases remaining between them. There are 15 residues in the CDR3. Germline values: CDR1 LGHNT, CDR2 FRNRAP. The CDR3 loop is CASGLGELGNQPQHF. CDR3 coding DNA: TGTGCTAGTGGTTTAGGGGAATTAGGCAATCAGCCCCAGCATTTT.

The rearrangement uses TRBV7-8 and TRBJ2-7; D perhaps matches TRBD2 (5 bases). From germline, CDR1 is SGHVS and CDR2 FQNEAQ. The CDR3 runs 15 residues. The V and J ends lost 1 base and 0 bases respectively, with 10 bases between them. The CDR3 region is CASSLDPGISYEQYF. CDR3 bases: TGTGCCAGCAGCTTAGATCCGGGAATCTCCTACGAGCAGTACTTC.

This clone was counted a few times. The genes are TRBV7-3 and TRBJ2-7; the match to TRBD2 covers 9 bases. The CDR3 totals 15 residues. Germline V CDR1 and CDR2: SGHTA, FQGTGA. J was trimmed by 6 bases and V by 5 bases; bases with no gene match: 11. The CDR3 reads CASSPRVAGAPEQYF. CDR3 DNA sequence: TGTGCCAGCAGCCCCCGGGTAGCGGGAGCTCCCGAGCAGTACTTC.

The chain combines TRBV27 with TRBJ2-7; D is perhaps TRBD1 (5 bases). From germline, CDR1 is MNHEY and CDR2 SMNVEV (reference sequence). Trimming removed 3 bases at V and 5 bases at J, with 23 bases between. This CDR3 contains 17 residues. CDR3 residues: CASSFSQRGKRRDEQYF. As DNA, the CDR3 is TGTGCCAGCAGTTTCAGCCAAAGGGGAAAGAGACGGGACGAGCAGTACTTC.

This sequence joins TRBV27 and TRBJ2-3; D gene unclear. Germline assignment: CDR1 MNHEY and CDR2 SMNVEV (reference sequence). V lost 6 bases and J 8 bases, leaving 9 bases between the germline ends. The CDR3 spans 11 residues. The CDR3 DNA reads TGTGCCAGCAGCCCCCCCTCTACGCAGTATTTT. This encodes CASSPPSTQYF.

J is TRBJ1-2 and V is TRBV5-1, with 9 bases aligning to TRBD1. Germline-derived CDR1 and CDR2 are SGHRS and YFSETQ. V shed 7 bases and J 5 bases; nucleotides not matched to a gene: 9. The CDR3 has 14 residues. The CDR3 is CASAPGDREYGYTF. CDR3 nucleotides: TGCGCCAGCGCGCCGGGGGACAGGGAGTATGGCTACACCTTC.

The chain links TRBV9 to TRBJ2-6; 7 nucleotides align to TRBD1. Germline V lookup: CDR1 SGDLS, CDR2 YYNGEE. The CDR3 is 15 residues long. V dropped 5 bases and J dropped 0; count of bases not matched to a gene: 2. The CDR3 DNA follows: TGTGCCAGCAGTCGGACAGGCTCTGGGGCCAACGTCCTGACTTTC. Residues: CASSRTGSGANVLTF. The full variable domain, its missing parts supplied by reference TRBV9 and TRBJ2-6, is DSGVTQTPKHLITATGQRVTLRCSPRSGDLSVYWYQQSLDQGLQFLIQYYNGEERAKGNILERFSAQQFPDLHSELNLSSLELGDSALYFCASSRTGSGANVLTFGAGSRLTVL.

The count of this clone is one. J is TRBJ2-5 and V is TRBV27; 9 positions agree with TRBD1. Germline CDR1 is MNHEY and CDR2 is SMNVEV (reference sequence). This CDR3 is 14 amino acids long. With V trimmed by 2 bases and J by 6 bases, 4 bases remained unmatched. CDR3 nucleotide sequence: TGTGCCAGCAGTTTAAACAGGGGGCAAAAGACCCAGTACTTC. This sequence encodes CASSLNRGQKTQYF.

The V and J genes are TRBV18 and TRBJ1-5, with TRBD1 matching over 7 bases. Germline lookup yields CDR1 KGHSH and CDR2 LQKENI. V shed 3 bases, J shed 2 bases, and the junction held 13 bases outside the gene matches. The CDR3 extends over 18 amino acids. This chain's CDR3 is CASSPTGTVGLGNQPQHF. The CDR3 nucleotides are TGTGCCAGCTCACCCACCGGGACAGTCGGTTTGGGCAATCAGCCCCAGCATTTT.

The chain links TRBV5-4 to TRBJ2-3; TRBD1 matches at 11 bases. Germline assignment: CDR1 SGHNT and CDR2 YYREEE (reference sequence). V lost 0 bases and J lost 5; bases outside the gene matches: 2. CDR3 length: 15 amino acids. The CDR3 loop reads CASSLGTGGRDTQYF. The CDR3 region has the DNA TGTGCCAGCAGCTTGGGGACAGGGGGCAGAGATACGCAGTATTTT.

This chain links TRBV4-2 with TRBJ2-5; D possibly corresponds to TRBD2 (5 bases). The germline V and J ends were trimmed by 0 bases and 7 bases, with 15 bases remaining between them. Germline CDR1 and CDR2: LGHNA and YNFKEQ. The CDR3 length is 15 residues. CDR3 coding DNA: TGTGCCAGCAGCCAAGAAGGAGGAGGAAGCGCGACCCAGTACTTC. Protein sequence: CASSQEGGGSATQYF.

This chain links TRBV25-1 with TRBJ1-2; D is undetermined. The germline gives CDR1 MGHDK, CDR2 SYGVNS. This CDR3 is 12 amino acids long. V was clipped by 5 bases and J by 2 bases, with 6 bases between them. This CDR3 reads CASSQLNYGYTF. The CDR3 DNA reads TGTGCCAGCAGTCAACTGAACTATGGCTACACCTTC.